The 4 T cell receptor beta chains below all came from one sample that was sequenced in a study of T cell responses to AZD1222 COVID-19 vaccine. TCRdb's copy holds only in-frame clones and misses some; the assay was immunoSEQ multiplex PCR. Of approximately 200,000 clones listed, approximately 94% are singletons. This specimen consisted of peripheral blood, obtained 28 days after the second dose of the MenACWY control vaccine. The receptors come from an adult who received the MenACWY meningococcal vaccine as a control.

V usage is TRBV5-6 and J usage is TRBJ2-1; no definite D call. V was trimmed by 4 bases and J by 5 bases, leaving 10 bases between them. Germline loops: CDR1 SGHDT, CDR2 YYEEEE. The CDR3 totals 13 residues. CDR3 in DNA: TGTGCCAGCAGCCTAGACACGAACAATGAGCAGTTCTTC. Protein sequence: CASSLDTNNEQFF. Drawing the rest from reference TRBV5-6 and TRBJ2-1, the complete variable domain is DAGVTQSPTHLIKTRGQQVTLRCSPKSGHDTVSWYQQALGQGPQFIFQYYEEEERQRGNFPDRFSGHQFPNYSSELNVNALLLGDSALYLCASSLDTNNEQFFGPGTRLTVL.

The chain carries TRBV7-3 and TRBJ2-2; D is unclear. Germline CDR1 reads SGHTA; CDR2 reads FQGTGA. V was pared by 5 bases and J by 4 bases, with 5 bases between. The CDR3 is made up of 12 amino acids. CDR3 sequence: CASSPTTGELFF. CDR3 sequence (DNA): TGTGCCAGCAGCCCCACCACCGGGGAGCTGTTTTTT. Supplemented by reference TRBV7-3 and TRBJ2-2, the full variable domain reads GAGVSQTPSNKVTEKGKYVELRCDPISGHTALYWYRQSLGQGPEFLIYFQGTGAADDSGLPNDRFFAVRPEGSVSTLKIQRTERGDSAVYLCASSPTTGELFFGEGSRLTVL.

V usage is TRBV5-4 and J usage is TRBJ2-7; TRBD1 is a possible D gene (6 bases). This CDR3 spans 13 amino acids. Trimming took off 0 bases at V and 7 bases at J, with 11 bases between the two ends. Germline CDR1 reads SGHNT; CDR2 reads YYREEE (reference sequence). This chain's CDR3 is CASSLAQGLEQYF. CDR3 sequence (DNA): TGTGCCAGCAGCTTGGCGCAGGGGCTGGAGCAGTACTTC.

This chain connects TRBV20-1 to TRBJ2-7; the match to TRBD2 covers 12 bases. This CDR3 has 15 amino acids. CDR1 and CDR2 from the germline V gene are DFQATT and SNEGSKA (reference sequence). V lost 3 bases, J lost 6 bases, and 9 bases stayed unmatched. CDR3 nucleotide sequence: TGCAGTGCTAGTTCACGACTAGCGGGAGCGATCGAGCAGTACTTC. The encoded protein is CSASSRLAGAIEQYF.